Listed below are T cell receptor beta chains from one sample, sequenced in a study of shared T cell receptors in the human thymus. The data were produced by immunoSEQ multiplex PCR, yet TCRdb's version contains in-frame clones alone and is incomplete. Of 600,000 to 900,000 clones listed, 75% to 90% are singletons. Another study also made use of these data, one on human thymus T cells.

The specimen sequenced was thymocytes. Receptors were obtained from a girl under three years old with a congenital heart defect. Both conserved end residues are part of each CDR3. A D gene is named only where the DNA matches it firmly. Size values are once, few and many counts, or a class for expanded clones, and some rows have none.

TRBV25-1	TRBJ2-5	once	NA	CASSGGETQYF	TGTGCCAGCAGTGGAGGCGAGACCCAGTACTTC
TRBV7-8	TRBJ1-1	few	TRBD1	CASSGQGGTEAFF	TGTGCCAGCAGCGGTCAGGGGGGAACTGAAGCTTTCTTT
TRBV10-2	TRBJ2-1	once	NA	CASNSNYNGQFF	TGCGCCAGCAACTCCAACTACAATGGGCAGTTCTTC
TRBV5-1	TRBJ2-1	once	TRBD1	CASSLSRGQGEPSSYNEQFF	TGCGCCAGCAGTTTGAGTAGGGGACAGGGAGAACCCAGCTCCTACAATGAGCAGTTCTTC
TRBV25-1	TRBJ2-3	NA	NA	CASKTHPGEATDTQYF	TGTGCCAGCAAAACACACCCGGGGGAAGCTACAGATACGCAGTATTTT
TRBV9	TRBJ2-3	NA	NA	CASSVGGGTYTDTQYF	TGTGCCAGCAGCGTAGGGGGTGGGACTTACACAGATACGCAGTATTTT
TRBV15	TRBJ2-1	NA	TRBD2	CATSRLSGGAGDEQFF	TGTGCCACCAGCAGACTTAGCGGGGGGGCCGGCGATGAGCAGTTCTTC
TRBV7-2	TRBJ2-1	NA	TRBD2	CASSLRTSGGANNEQFF	TGTGCCAGCAGCCTACGGACTAGCGGGGGGGCTAACAATGAGCAGTTCTTC
TRBV29-1	TRBJ2-3	NA	NA	CSVEVGGRTQYF	TGCAGCGTTGAAGTTGGTGGGAGGACGCAGTATTTT
TRBV4-1	TRBJ1-1	NA	NA	CASSQTGGHTEAFF	TGCGCCAGCAGCCAGACAGGTGGTCACACTGAAGCTTTCTTT
TRBV4-1	TRBJ2-1	NA	NA	CASSQRRSSYNEQFF	TGCGCCAGCAGCCAAAGGCGGAGCTCCTACAATGAGCAGTTCTTC
TRBV11-3	TRBJ1-1	NA	NA	CASSSRRATEAFF	TGTGCCAGCAGCTCCCGCAGGGCCACTGAAGCTTTCTTT
TRBV19	TRBJ2-7	NA	NA	CASKTIRATYEQYF	TGTGCCAGTAAGACTATACGGGCAACCTACGAGCAGTACTTC
TRBV5-1	TRBJ1-4	NA	TRBD1	CASSNGQGRNEKLFF	TGCGCCAGCAGCAACGGACAGGGGCGTAATGAAAAACTGTTTTTT
TRBV28	TRBJ2-7	NA	TRBD1	CASLSARTGEGEQYF	TGTGCCAGCCTAAGCGCGCGGACAGGGGAAGGCGAGCAGTACTTC
TRBV10-3	TRBJ1-1	NA	TRBD1	CAISERTGGLNTEAFF	TGTGCCATCAGTGAGCGGACAGGGGGGCTGAACACTGAAGCTTTCTTT
TRBV7-2	TRBJ2-1	NA	NA	CASSFWTSSYNEQFF	TGTGCCAGCAGTTTTTGGACAAGCTCCTACAATGAGCAGTTCTTC
TRBV2	TRBJ1-5	NA	TRBD1	CASSWDSGLVWPQHF	TGTGCCAGCAGTTGGGACAGCGGATTGGTGTGGCCCCAGCATTTT
TRBV28	TRBJ2-2	NA	NA	CASTTNAVGPNTGELFF	TGTGCCAGCACCACAAACGCGGTGGGTCCGAACACCGGGGAGCTGTTTTTT
TRBV29-1	TRBJ1-1	NA	NA	CSTRGPGGSDTEAFF	TGCAGCACCAGGGGTCCTGGAGGATCGGACACTGAAGCTTTCTTT
TRBV5-1	TRBJ2-1	NA	TRBD2	CASSPLIGASGGGYNEQFF	TGCGCCAGCAGCCCCCTGATTGGGGCTAGCGGGGGGGGCTACAATGAGCAGTTCTTC
TRBV4-1	TRBJ1-2	NA	TRBD1	CASSQDQQGDPGGYTF	TGCGCCAGCAGCCAAGATCAGCAGGGGGACCCGGGTGGCTACACCTTC
TRBV20-1	TRBJ2-7	NA	NA	CSARSGEQYF	TGCAGTGCTAGATCGGGAGAGCAGTACTTC
TRBV2	TRBJ2-7	NA	NA	CASSEAARGYEQYF	TGTGCCAGCAGTGAGGCGGCCAGGGGCTACGAGCAGTACTTC
TRBV12-5	TRBJ2-5	NA	NA	CASGYYRDKETQYF	TGTGCTAGTGGTTATTACCGGGATAAAGAGACCCAGTACTTC
TRBV28	TRBJ1-2	NA	NA	CASSSRDPNGSGYTF	TGTGCCAGCAGTTCTCGGGACCCCAACGGGAGTGGCTACACCTTC
TRBV4-3	TRBJ1-5	NA	NA	CASSQAIGTPNQPQHF	TGCGCCAGCAGCCAAGCGATTGGGACACCGAATCAGCCCCAGCATTTT
TRBV7-7	TRBJ2-3	NA	NA	CASSLSGGTDTQYF	TGTGCCAGCAGCCTATCAGGGGGCACAGATACGCAGTATTTT
TRBV28	TRBJ1-3	NA	NA	CASTVRGLAGNTIYF	TGTGCCAGCACCGTCAGGGGTCTAGCTGGAAACACCATATATTTT
TRBV7-9	TRBJ2-7	NA	NA	CASSRQGSPTYEQYF	TGTGCCAGCAGCCGCCAGGGGTCTCCTACCTACGAGCAGTACTTC
TRBV19	TRBJ1-2	NA	NA	CAPRRGSGYTF	TGTGCCCCCCGCCGGGGGTCCGGCTACACCTTC
TRBV10-2	TRBJ2-7	NA	TRBD1	CASRGTDSSYEQYF	TGCGCCAGCAGGGGGACAGATTCTTCCTACGAGCAGTACTTC
TRBV10-3	TRBJ1-6	once	TRBD1	CAISEGGTGTSPLHF	TGTGCCATCAGTGAGGGCGGGACAGGGACTTCACCCCTCCACTTT
TRBV9	TRBJ2-1	few	NA	CASSARSGDSSYNEQFF	TGTGCCAGCAGCGCCCGTAGCGGGGACAGCTCCTACAATGAGCAGTTCTTC
TRBV10-3	TRBJ1-5	NA	NA	CAIGTGNQPQHF	TGTGCCATCGGAACAGGCAATCAGCCCCAGCATTTT